This T cell receptor beta chain was recovered during a study of blood T cell repertoires in COVID-19. The overall study: Samples of COVID-19 (acute and convalescent) were obtained from the United States, Italy and Spain.

Germline V gene data show CDR1 as MNHNY and CDR2 as SVGAGI (reference sequence). The CDR3 extends over 15 amino acids. Trimming took 2 bases from V and 4 from J; bases not matched to a gene: 5. Per the original methods: Amplification of reference gene primers was used by the study to estimate nucleated cell counts. Using immunoSEQ multiplex PCR, the repertoire was profiled, and TCRdb retains in-frame clones only, with some absent. V and J calls and clone size are as listed in that table; D and trimming were resolved from the DNA. The repertoire holds 180,000 or so clones, with roughly 90% as singletons. Points on this clone: This CDR3 is also generated by other DNA sequences in the sample.

The clonotype comes from a man aged 18 to 35 with active or convalescent COVID-19. V usage is TRBV6-6 and J usage is TRBJ1-1; 9 nucleotides line up with TRBD1. Source material: peripheral blood. The CDR3 coding sequence is TGTGCCAGCAGTTACCCGGGACAGGGTGGCACTGAAGCTTTCTTT. Protein sequence: CASSYPGQGGTEAFF.